This T cell receptor (beta chain) was captured in a study of cytomegalovirus exposure and HLA in healthy donors. Study-level points and caveats: CMV serostatus was the only recorded immune exposure for donors. There were some 150 TCR beta chains listed as cytomegalovirus-associated.

PCR involved 60 Vbeta and 13 Jbeta primers. Some clones are missing from TCRdb's copy, which holds only in-frame ones; the method was immunoSEQ multiplex PCR. Of around 130,000 clones in the sample, over 70% were seen once. The V and J ends lost 6 bases and 3 bases, in that order; junction bases with no gene match: 7. This CDR3 is 17 amino acids long. Germline V gives CDR1 MDHEN, CDR2 SYDVKM. There were likely unrecorded immune exposures, though donors were nominally healthy when sampled. Note on this clone: Its target is unknown.

Material for sequencing was PBMCs. The source of this sequence is a woman between 35 and 50 years old in good health and CMV-seronegative. This chain joins TRBV28 and TRBJ2-3, with 15 bases that match TRBD2. The chain's CDR3 is CASRTTGLAGGTDTQYF. CDR3 nucleotides: TGTGCCAGCAGAACTACGGGACTAGCGGGAGGTACAGATACGCAGTATTTT.